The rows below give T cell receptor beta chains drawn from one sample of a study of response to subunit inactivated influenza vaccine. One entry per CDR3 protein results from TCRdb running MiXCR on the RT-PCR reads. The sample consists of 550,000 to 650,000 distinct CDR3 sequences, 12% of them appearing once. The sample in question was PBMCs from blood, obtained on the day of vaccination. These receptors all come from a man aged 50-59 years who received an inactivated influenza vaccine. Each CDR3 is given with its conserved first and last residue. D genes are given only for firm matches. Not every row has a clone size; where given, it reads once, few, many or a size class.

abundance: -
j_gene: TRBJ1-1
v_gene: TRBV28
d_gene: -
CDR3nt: TGTGCCAGCAGCCTCCGATGGCAGGGTTTCGAAGCTTTCTTT
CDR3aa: CASSLRWQGFEAFF

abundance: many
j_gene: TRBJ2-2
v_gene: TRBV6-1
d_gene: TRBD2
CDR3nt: TGTGCCAGCAGACTAGCGGGAGGGCCCACCGGGGAGCTGTTTTTT
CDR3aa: CASRLAGGPTGELFF

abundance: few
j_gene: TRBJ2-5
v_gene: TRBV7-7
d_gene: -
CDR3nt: TGTGCTAGCAGCTTAGTTGGTGGAAACCAAGAGACCCAGTACTTC
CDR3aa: CASSLVGGNQETQYF

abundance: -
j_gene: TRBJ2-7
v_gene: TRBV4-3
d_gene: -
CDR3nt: TGCGCCAGCAGCCAACGAACCGGGGCAGATACAACCTACGAGCAGTACTTC
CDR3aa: CASSQRTGADTTYEQYF

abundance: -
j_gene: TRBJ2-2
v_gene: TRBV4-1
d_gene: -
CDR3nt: TGCGCCAGCAGCCAAGGAGGGGCCGTTCGCATCGGGGAGCTGTTTTTT
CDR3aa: CASSQGGAVRIGELFF

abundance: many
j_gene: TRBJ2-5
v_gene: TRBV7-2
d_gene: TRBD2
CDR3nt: TGTGCCAGCAGCTTACTAGCGGGGACACAAGAGACCCAGTACTTC
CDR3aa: CASSLLAGTQETQYF

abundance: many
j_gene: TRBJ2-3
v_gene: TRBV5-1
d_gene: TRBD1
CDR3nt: TGCGCCAGCAGCTTACAGGGGAGCACAGATACGCAGTATTTT
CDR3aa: CASSLQGSTDTQYF

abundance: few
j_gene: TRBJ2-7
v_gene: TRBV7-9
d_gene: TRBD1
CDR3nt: TGTGCCAGCAGCTTGCAGGGGGTAGTGTCCGCCGAGCAGTACTTC
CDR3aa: CASSLQGVVSAEQYF

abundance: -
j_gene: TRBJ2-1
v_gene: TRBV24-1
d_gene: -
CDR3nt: TGTGCCACCAGTGGAACACGCCAAGTCGATGAGCAGTTCTTC
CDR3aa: CATSGTRQVDEQFF

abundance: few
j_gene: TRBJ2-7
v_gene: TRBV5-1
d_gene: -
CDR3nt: TGCGCCAGCAGTTCCGGGACATTCTCCTACGAGCAGTACTTC
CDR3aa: CASSSGTFSYEQYF

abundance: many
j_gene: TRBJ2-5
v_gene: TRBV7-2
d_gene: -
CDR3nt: TGTGCCAGCAGCTCCACAGGCAGGCCTCAAGAGACCCAGTACTTC
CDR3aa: CASSSTGRPQETQYF

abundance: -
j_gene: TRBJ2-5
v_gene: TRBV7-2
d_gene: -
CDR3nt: TGTGCCAGCAGCTTATTTTATGAAGAGACCCAGTACTTC
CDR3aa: CASSLFYEETQYF

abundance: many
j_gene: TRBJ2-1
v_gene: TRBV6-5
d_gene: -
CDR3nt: TGTGCCAGCAGTTTTCGGACAGTACTCGGTGATGAGCAGTTCTTC
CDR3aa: CASSFRTVLGDEQFF

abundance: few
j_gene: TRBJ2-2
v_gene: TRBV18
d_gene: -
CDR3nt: TGTGCCAGCTCAAAACTAGGCCGTAACACCGGGGAGCTGTTTTTT
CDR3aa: CASSKLGRNTGELFF

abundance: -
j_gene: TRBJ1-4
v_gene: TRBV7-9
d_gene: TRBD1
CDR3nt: TGTGCCACCAGCACCTTACGGGACAGACGGGAAAAACTGTTTTTT
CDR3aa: CATSTLRDRREKLFF

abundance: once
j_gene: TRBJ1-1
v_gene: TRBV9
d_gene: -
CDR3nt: TGTGCCAGCAGCGTAGATGAGGGCAAGAGCACTGAAGCTTTCTTT
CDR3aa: CASSVDEGKSTEAFF

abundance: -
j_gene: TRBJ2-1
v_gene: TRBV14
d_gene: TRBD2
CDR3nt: TGTGCCAGCAGCAACCTAGCGGGAGGTGGCAATGAGCAGTTCTTC
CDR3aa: CASSNLAGGGNEQFF

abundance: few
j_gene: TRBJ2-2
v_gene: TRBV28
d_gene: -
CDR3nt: TGTGCTCGCTATACCGGGACACGGATCACCGGGGAGCTGTTTTTT
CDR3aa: CARYTGTRITGELFF